A single sample is the source of the 11 T cell receptor beta chains below, sequenced in a study of cytomegalovirus exposure and HLA in healthy donors. PCR involved 60 Vbeta and 13 Jbeta primers. Method: immunoSEQ multiplex PCR; TCRdb's copy keeps in-frame clones and lacks some. The repertoire includes around 140,000 clones, approximately 80% of them detected once, and roughly 1.5% sits in the top ten. The sequencing sample was made of PBMCs. These receptors all come from a female donor in good health and CMV-seronegative.

V gene TRBV28 combines with J gene TRBJ1-5; 8 positions match TRBD1. With V trimmed by 3 bases and J by 0 bases, 7 bases remained unmatched. This CDR3 has 17 amino acids. Germline values: CDR1 MDHEN, CDR2 SYDVKM. The CDR3 nucleotides read TGTGCCAGCAGTTTTGGAAGGACAGGGCCTAGCAATCAGCCCCAGCATTTT. It codes for CASSFGRTGPSNQPQHF. Complete variable domain (other parts from reference TRBV28 and TRBJ1-5): DVKVTQSSRYLVKRTGEKVFLECVQDMDHENMFWYRQDPGLGLRLIYFSYDVKMKEKGDIPEGYSVSREKKERFSLILESASTNQTSMYLCASSFGRTGPSNQPQHFGDGTRLSIL.

This clone was detected only once. The chain recombines TRBV7-9 with TRBJ2-1; no firm D call. Trimming left V 2 bases short and J 5 bases short, with 7 bases between. This CDR3 region has 13 residues. Germline V gene sequence: CDR1 SEHNR, CDR2 FQNEAQ (reference sequence). CDR3 sequence: CASSLQRHNEQFF. DNA of the CDR3: TGTGCCAGCAGCTTACAGCGACACAATGAGCAGTTCTTC.

The rearrangement uses TRBV11-1 and TRBJ1-2; 9 bases agree with TRBD1. J gave up 8 bases and V 5 bases, and 6 bases lay outside the gene matches. Germline CDR1 SGHAT, CDR2 FQDESV (reference sequence). This CDR3 region has 13 residues. The CDR3 loop is CASSVDRGRGYTF. CDR3 nucleotides: TGTGCCAGCAGCGTGGACAGGGGAAGGGGCTACACCTTC.

A single count supports this clone. V is TRBV19 and J is TRBJ1-1, with D perhaps matching TRBD1 (6 bases). V was trimmed by 2 bases and J by 7 bases, leaving 23 bases between them. In germline, CDR1 is LNHDA, CDR2 SQIVND (reference sequence). The CDR3 has 17 amino acids. The CDR3 sequence: CASSIRERGRTPHEAFF. The CDR3 bases are TGTGCCAGTAGTATACGAGAAAGGGGGAGAACCCCCCATGAAGCTTTCTTT.

The chain employs TRBV29-1 and TRBJ2-3; the match to TRBD2 covers 8 bases. Germline-derived CDR1 and CDR2 are SQVTM and ANQGSEA. The CDR3 length is 16 residues. Trimming removed 5 bases from V and 2 bases from J; junction bases left unmatched: 12. This chain's CDR3 is CSVYSGSNGPTDTQYF. Written as DNA, the CDR3 is TGCAGCGTTTACAGCGGGAGTAACGGGCCCACAGATACGCAGTATTTT.

This chain links TRBV28 with TRBJ1-4, with 7 bases that match TRBD1. The CDR3 totals 16 residues. The germline V gene encodes CDR1 MDHEN and CDR2 SYDVKM. Trimming took 2 bases from V and 8 from J; bases not matched to a gene: 11. The CDR3 DNA reads TGTGCCAGCAGTTTAGGAGTAGAGGGGGCGAGGGAAAAACTGTTTTTT. Translating gives CASSLGVEGAREKLFF.

This clone was counted once. This rearrangement joins TRBV28 to TRBJ2-7, with 7 bases matching TRBD1. J lost 6 bases, V lost 7 bases, and 9 bases had no gene match. CDR3 size: 13 residues. CDR1 MDHEN and CDR2 SYDVKM come from the germline V gene. The CDR3 DNA reads TGTGCCAGCACCGGACAGGTTCGAGGCGAGCAGTACTTC. Translating it yields CASTGQVRGEQYF.

V usage is TRBV5-1 and J usage is TRBJ2-7; 10 bases agree with TRBD2. The CDR3 totals 18 residues. CDR1 SGHRS and CDR2 YFSETQ come from the germline V gene. The V segment lost 0 bases and the J segment 2 bases; nucleotides outside the gene matches: 11. CDR3 coding DNA: TGCGCCAGCAGCTTGGGGACTAGCGGTTTAAGGATGCCCTACGAGCAGTACTTC. Its translation: CASSLGTSGLRMPYEQYF.

This clone turned up a few times. This chain joins TRBV19 and TRBJ2-1; 7 bases agree with TRBD1. CDR1 is LNHDA, CDR2 SQIVND, per germline (reference sequence). This CDR3 has 14 residues. V shed 4 bases, J shed 6 bases, and the junction held 6 bases outside the gene matches. This CDR3 is CASSTGQRLNEQFF. Written as DNA, the CDR3 is TGTGCCAGTAGTACGGGACAGCGACTCAATGAGCAGTTCTTC.

The rearrangement links TRBV7-2 to TRBJ2-7; a possible D gene is TRBD2 (5 bases). CDR1 is SGHTA and CDR2 is FQGNSA in the germline V gene. CDR3 length equals 13 residues. V was pared by 3 bases and J by 0 bases, with 6 bases between. In DNA form, the CDR3 reads TGTGCCAGCAGCTTCGGGGACTCCTACGAGCAGTACTTC. Its protein product is CASSFGDSYEQYF.

The table lists this clone with a few counts. The chain is built from TRBV11-1 and TRBJ2-7, with no clear D. V was trimmed by 2 bases and J by 2 bases, leaving 13 bases between them. CDR1 and CDR2 from the germline V gene are SGHAT and FQDESV (reference sequence). The length of the CDR3 is 15 residues. CDR3 nucleotides: TGTGCCAGCAGCTTACCCCGAGGAGAGACCTACGAGCAGTACTTC. Translation: CASSLPRGETYEQYF.